Below, 16 T cell receptor beta chains from the same sample are listed, as sequenced in a study of monozygotic twins with inflammatory bowel disease. Reanalyzing the 5' RACE reads, TCRdb keeps one entry per CDR3 protein, without DNA. The sample spans fewer than 550,000 distinct CDR3 sequences; the ten largest clones claim 2% to 3%. The sequenced sample consisted of blood. The receptors shown here come from a human donor with ulcerative colitis or Crohn's disease, or a healthy co-twin of an affected twin (not recorded which).

The rearrangement links TRBV6-2 or TRBV6-3 to TRBJ1-5; TCRdb's D call, TRBD1, is unchecked because there is no DNA. CDR3 size: 17 residues. Germline V CDR1 and CDR2: MNHEY, SVGEGT. The CDR3 reads CASRAAGTLGADQPQHF.

The V and J genes are TRBV7-2 and TRBJ2-4; no DNA is available, so the TRBD1 call from TCRdb remains unchecked. Germline V gives CDR1 SGHTA, CDR2 FQGNSA. The CDR3 loop spans 15 amino acids. CDR3 in amino acids: CASSLVPGGKNIQYF.

The chain is built from TRBV7-6 and TRBJ2-1; the TRBD1 assignment by TCRdb is unverifiable without DNA. This CDR3 contains 15 residues. CDR1 SGHVS and CDR2 FNYEAQ come from the germline V gene. The CDR3 loop is CASSPRTGAYNEQFF.

This chain links TRBV28 with TRBJ2-5; TCRdb returns TRBD2, unconfirmable since there is no DNA. CDR3 size: 14 residues. Germline values: CDR1 MDHEN, CDR2 SYDVKM. The CDR3 protein is CASTRLAGEETQYF. The variable domain in full, completed from reference TRBV28 and TRBJ2-5, reads DVKVTQSSRYLVKRTGEKVFLECVQDMDHENMFWYRQDPGLGLRLIYFSYDVKMKEKGDIPEGYSVSREKKERFSLILESASTNQTSMYLCASTRLAGEETQYFGPGTRLLVL.

The V gene is TRBV10-3, the J gene TRBJ2-3; absent DNA, TCRdb's TRBD2 call cannot be checked. Germline loops: CDR1 ENHRY, CDR2 SYGVKD. The CDR3 has 16 residues. This CDR3 reads CAISDASSGLTDTQYF.

V gene TRBV25-1 combines with J gene TRBJ2-7. Germline CDR1 reads MGHDK; CDR2 reads SYGVNS. The CDR3 loop spans 12 amino acids. The CDR3 sequence is CASSEAVDKQYF.

CDR3: CASSVIPGSVETQYF. The rearrangement uses TRBV7-8 and TRBJ2-5; as DNA is missing, the TRBD1 call by TCRdb cannot be tested. The CDR3 is made up of 15 amino acids. Per germline, CDR1 SGHVS and CDR2 FQNEAQ.

The rearrangement links TRBV10-3 to TRBJ1-2. Per the germline V gene, CDR1 is ENHRY and CDR2 is SYGVKD. This CDR3 is built from 11 residues. CDR3: CAISDAYGYTF.

V and J are TRBV6-1 and TRBJ2-1; the TRBD1 assignment by TCRdb is unverifiable without DNA. Germline CDR1 is MNHNS and CDR2 is SASEGT. This CDR3 has 15 residues. The CDR3: CASSPWQGNYNEQFF.

The chain is built from TRBV29-1 and TRBJ2-1; the D call of TRBD2 rests on TCRdb alone, since no DNA is present to check it. Germline values: CDR1 SQVTM, CDR2 ANQGSEA. The CDR3 is 16 amino acids. The CDR3 reads CSVAGLSGRVINEQFF.

The chain uses TRBV7-2 and TRBJ1-4. The germline gives CDR1 SGHTA, CDR2 FQGNSA. CDR3 length: 16 residues. Here the CDR3 reads CASSFLGQSTNEKLFF.

V and J are TRBV15 and TRBJ2-7; TCRdb picks TRBD2, but there is no DNA to check that call. This CDR3 is built from 13 residues. Germline V gives CDR1 LNHNV, CDR2 YYDKDF (reference sequence). CDR3 region: CATSRVSRDEQYF.

The chain combines TRBV6-2 or TRBV6-3 with TRBJ2-2; as DNA is missing, the TRBD1 call by TCRdb cannot be tested. The CDR3 sequence is 13 residues long. Germline V gene sequence: CDR1 MNHEY, CDR2 SVGEGT. The CDR3 sequence is CATVNTGSGELFF.

The chain employs TRBV30 and TRBJ2-1; TCRdb indicates TRBD1, and absent DNA this call remains unverified. The length of the CDR3 is 13 residues. Germline assignment: CDR1 GTSNPN and CDR2 SVGIG (reference sequence). The CDR3 protein is CAWSSKRGVEQFF.

This CDR3 reads CASSVGSGIANTGELFF. The rearrangement uses TRBV9 and TRBJ2-2. Germline loops: CDR1 SGDLS, CDR2 YYNGEE. The length of the CDR3 is 17 residues.

The chain combines TRBV5-1 with TRBJ2-1; TCRdb picks TRBD2, but there is no DNA to check that call. The CDR3 extends over 15 amino acids. Germline-derived CDR1 and CDR2 are SGHRS and YFSETQ. The CDR3 loop is CASSLLAGGPNEQFF.